This passage covers 15 T cell receptor beta chains from one sample sequenced in a study of blood T cell repertoires in COVID-19. The assay was immunoSEQ multiplex PCR, and TCRdb's table has in-frame clones only and misses some. Here the sample spans approximately 200,000 clones, roughly 80% being singletons. The source material was peripheral blood. The origin of the receptors is a woman aged 40 to 50 with COVID-19, enrolled during active disease.

The chain links TRBV7-9 to TRBJ1-2; possible D gene TRBD1, 6 bases. V was cut by 6 bases and J by 7 bases, with 21 bases left in between. CDR1 SEHNR and CDR2 FQNEAQ come from the germline V gene (reference sequence). The length of the CDR3 is 15 residues. The CDR3 loop is CASRWGGVMNGGYTF. CDR3 DNA: TGTGCCAGCAGATGGGGGGGCGTAATGAATGGTGGCTACACCTTC.

This clone was recorded only once. The sample holds other DNA sequences that translate to the same CDR3. The chain employs TRBV7-3 and TRBJ2-1; TRBD2 agrees at 7 bases. This CDR3 has 15 amino acids. V was pared by 1 base and J by 0 bases, with 0 bases of the junction left unmatched. Germline loops: CDR1 SGHTA, CDR2 FQGTGA. The CDR3 is CASSLRGGSYNEQFF. The CDR3 region has the DNA TGTGCCAGCAGCTTAAGGGGGGGCTCCTACAATGAGCAGTTCTTC.

This clone was observed a handful of times. The chain joins TRBV5-4 to TRBJ2-3; perhaps TRBD2 as D (5 bases). The germline V gene has CDR1 SGHNT and CDR2 YYREEE (reference sequence). The CDR3 is 16 amino acids. V was clipped by 2 bases and J by 6 bases, with 19 bases between them. The CDR3 region has the DNA TGTGCCAGCAGCTTCCATCGGGGTACGACCCACGATACGCAGTATTTT. Residues: CASSFHRGTTHDTQYF. Complete variable domain (other parts from reference TRBV5-4 and TRBJ2-3): ETGVTQSPTHLIKTRGQQVTLRCSSQSGHNTVSWYQQALGQGPQFIFQYYREEENGRGNFPPRFSGLQFPNYSSELNVNALELDDSALYLCASSFHRGTTHDTQYFGPGTRLTVL.

The chain is built from TRBV4-2 and TRBJ2-2, with TRBD2 as a possible D gene (6 bases). Germline values: CDR1 LGHNA, CDR2 YNFKEQ. The CDR3 is 16 residues long. V lost 9 bases, J lost 1 base, and 18 bases lay in between. The CDR3 DNA is TGTGCCAGTGGCCAGTGGCAGGGAGGGAACACCGGGGAGCTGTTTTTT. Translation: CASGQWQGGNTGELFF.

The chain combines TRBV5-6 with TRBJ1-6, with 7 bases aligning to TRBD1. Trimming cost V 3 bases and J 7 bases; bases outside gene matches: 4. Germline CDR1 SGHDT, CDR2 YYEEEE. The CDR3 has 14 amino acids. The CDR3 region is CASSSGQWNSPLHF. CDR3 DNA sequence: TGTGCCAGCAGCTCGGGACAGTGGAATTCACCCCTCCACTTT.

The V call is TRBV18, the J call TRBJ2-1, with 10 positions matching TRBD1. In germline, CDR1 is KGHSH, CDR2 LQKENI. Unmatched junction bases numbered 10, after V lost 2 bases and J lost 3 bases. CDR3 size: 18 residues. CDR3 coding DNA: TGTGCCAGCTCACCAATAATGCCGGGACAGGGGATCTACAATGAGCAGTTCTTC. Protein: CASSPIMPGQGIYNEQFF.

The chain carries TRBV11-2 and TRBJ2-1, with 10 bases lining up with TRBD2. With V trimmed by 3 bases and J by 8 bases, 16 bases remained unmatched. CDR1 is SGHAT, CDR2 FQNNGV, per germline. The CDR3 length is 18 residues. The CDR3 DNA is TGTGCCAGCAGCTTTCTAGCGGGAGTCGACAACAGGTACCATGAGCAGTTCTTC. This sequence encodes CASSFLAGVDNRYHEQFF.

J is TRBJ1-2 and V is TRBV25-1; maybe TRBD1 (6 bases). This CDR3 is built from 15 residues. CDR1 and CDR2 from the germline V gene are MGHDK and SYGVNS. Trimming took off 2 bases at V and 4 bases at J, with 14 bases between the two ends. DNA of the CDR3: TGTGCCAGCAGTGAACAGGGGCAGGGTTTCTATGGCTACACCTTC. Residues: CASSEQGQGFYGYTF.

The CDR3 region is CASSQEGTYGYTF. In DNA, the CDR3 is TGCGCCAGCAGCCAAGAAGGGACATATGGCTACACCTTC. The V call is TRBV4-1, the J call TRBJ1-2; D perhaps matches TRBD1 (6 bases). Trimming cost V 0 bases and J 5 bases, with 7 bases left between them. The CDR3 is made up of 13 amino acids. The V gene's germline CDR1 is MGHRA and CDR2 YSYEKL.

The V call is TRBV9, the J call TRBJ1-2; the D gene is possibly TRBD1 (6 bases). V was cut by 4 bases and J by 4 bases, with 20 bases left in between. Germline V CDR1 and CDR2: SGDLS, YYNGEE. This CDR3 comprises 16 residues. As DNA, the CDR3 is TGTGCCAGCAGCCCCCCGGGAGGGGCAGGGGCCTATGGCTACACCTTC. Encoded protein: CASSPPGGAGAYGYTF.

This clone was picked up one time. The chain joins TRBV10-2 to TRBJ2-3; 16 positions match TRBD2. CDR3 size: 18 residues. V lost 4 bases and J lost 6; bases outside the gene matches: 10. Germline V gene data show CDR1 as WSHSY and CDR2 as SAAADI. The CDR3 protein is CASSAGLAGGGGLDTQYF. CDR3 in DNA: TGCGCCAGCAGTGCGGGACTAGCGGGAGGGGGGGGGTTGGATACGCAGTATTTT.

The chain links TRBV6-5 to TRBJ2-1; possible D gene TRBD2, 5 bases. CDR1 is MNHEY and CDR2 is SVGAGI in the germline V gene. The CDR3 has 14 amino acids. V dropped 8 bases and J dropped 4 bases, with 15 bases sitting between them. The CDR3 sequence is CASHRGVGYNEQFF. Written as DNA, the CDR3 is TGTGCCAGCCACCGGGGAGTGGGGTACAATGAGCAGTTCTTC.

The V and J genes are TRBV2 and TRBJ2-3, with D possibly TRBD2 on 5 matching bases. This CDR3 has 16 amino acids. Per germline, CDR1 SNHLY and CDR2 FYNNEI. The germline V and J ends were trimmed by 5 bases and 1 base, with 16 bases remaining between them. CDR3 in DNA: TGTGCCAGCAGTCCCCGGCCTAGCTCGGGCACAGATACGCAGTATTTT. As protein: CASSPRPSSGTDTQYF.

This clone showed up many times. The chain is built from TRBV30 and TRBJ1-6; D not certain. Germline V lookup: CDR1 GTSNPN, CDR2 SVGIG (reference sequence). The CDR3 sequence is 12 residues long. Deletions cut 1 base from V and 6 bases from J, with 4 bases between. Here the CDR3 DNA reads TGTGCCTGGAGTGCCCGTAATTCACCCCTCCACTTT. Translating it yields CAWSARNSPLHF. The variable domain in full, completed from reference TRBV30 and TRBJ1-6, reads SQTIHQWPATLVQPVGSPLSLECTVEGTSNPNLYWYRQAAGRGLQLLFYSVGIGQISSEVPQNLSASRPQDRQFILSSKKLLLSDSGFYLCAWSARNSPLHFGNGTRLTVT.

The chain uses TRBV7-6 and TRBJ2-5, with TRBD2 identical over 10 bases. The CDR3 loop spans 15 amino acids. Looked up from germline, CDR1 is SGHVS and CDR2 is FNYEAQ. The J segment lost 2 bases and the V segment lost 1 base, leaving 1 base of the junction unmatched. CDR3 coding DNA: TGTGCCAGCAGCTTAGGGACTAGCGGACAAGAGACCCAGTACTTC. Amino acids: CASSLGTSGQETQYF.